This T cell receptor (beta chain) emerged from a study of T cells in Graves' hyperthyroidism and ophthalmopathy. Study-level results: Most thyroid clonotypes expanded above 0.001 were also detected in blood.

The CDR3 contains 14 residues. Trimming took 4 bases from V and 7 from J, leaving 13 bases between them. Ten or more counts support this clonotype. Its specificity is unknown. Diagnoses used clinical symptoms, serum thyroxine and TRAb, thyroid ultrasound and orbital computed tomography. From RNA transcripts, TCR beta CDR3 regions were amplified. First-round RT-PCR with HTBI primers amplified the TCR CDR3 region. Via MiXCR, TCRdb re-called the multiplex PCR reads, giving one row per CDR3 protein. The sample carries some 490,000 distinct CDR3 sequences, approximately 23% recorded once. The V gene is TRBV12-3 or TRBV12-4, the J gene TRBJ2-2; TRBD2 is a possible D gene (6 bases). The TCR comes from a woman between 65 and 79 years old with Graves' ophthalmopathy. The sequenced sample was blood. CDR3 region: CASSSLGRSGELFF. The DNA of the CDR3 is TGTGCCAGCAGTTCACTCGGGAGAAGCGGGGAGCTGTTTTTT.